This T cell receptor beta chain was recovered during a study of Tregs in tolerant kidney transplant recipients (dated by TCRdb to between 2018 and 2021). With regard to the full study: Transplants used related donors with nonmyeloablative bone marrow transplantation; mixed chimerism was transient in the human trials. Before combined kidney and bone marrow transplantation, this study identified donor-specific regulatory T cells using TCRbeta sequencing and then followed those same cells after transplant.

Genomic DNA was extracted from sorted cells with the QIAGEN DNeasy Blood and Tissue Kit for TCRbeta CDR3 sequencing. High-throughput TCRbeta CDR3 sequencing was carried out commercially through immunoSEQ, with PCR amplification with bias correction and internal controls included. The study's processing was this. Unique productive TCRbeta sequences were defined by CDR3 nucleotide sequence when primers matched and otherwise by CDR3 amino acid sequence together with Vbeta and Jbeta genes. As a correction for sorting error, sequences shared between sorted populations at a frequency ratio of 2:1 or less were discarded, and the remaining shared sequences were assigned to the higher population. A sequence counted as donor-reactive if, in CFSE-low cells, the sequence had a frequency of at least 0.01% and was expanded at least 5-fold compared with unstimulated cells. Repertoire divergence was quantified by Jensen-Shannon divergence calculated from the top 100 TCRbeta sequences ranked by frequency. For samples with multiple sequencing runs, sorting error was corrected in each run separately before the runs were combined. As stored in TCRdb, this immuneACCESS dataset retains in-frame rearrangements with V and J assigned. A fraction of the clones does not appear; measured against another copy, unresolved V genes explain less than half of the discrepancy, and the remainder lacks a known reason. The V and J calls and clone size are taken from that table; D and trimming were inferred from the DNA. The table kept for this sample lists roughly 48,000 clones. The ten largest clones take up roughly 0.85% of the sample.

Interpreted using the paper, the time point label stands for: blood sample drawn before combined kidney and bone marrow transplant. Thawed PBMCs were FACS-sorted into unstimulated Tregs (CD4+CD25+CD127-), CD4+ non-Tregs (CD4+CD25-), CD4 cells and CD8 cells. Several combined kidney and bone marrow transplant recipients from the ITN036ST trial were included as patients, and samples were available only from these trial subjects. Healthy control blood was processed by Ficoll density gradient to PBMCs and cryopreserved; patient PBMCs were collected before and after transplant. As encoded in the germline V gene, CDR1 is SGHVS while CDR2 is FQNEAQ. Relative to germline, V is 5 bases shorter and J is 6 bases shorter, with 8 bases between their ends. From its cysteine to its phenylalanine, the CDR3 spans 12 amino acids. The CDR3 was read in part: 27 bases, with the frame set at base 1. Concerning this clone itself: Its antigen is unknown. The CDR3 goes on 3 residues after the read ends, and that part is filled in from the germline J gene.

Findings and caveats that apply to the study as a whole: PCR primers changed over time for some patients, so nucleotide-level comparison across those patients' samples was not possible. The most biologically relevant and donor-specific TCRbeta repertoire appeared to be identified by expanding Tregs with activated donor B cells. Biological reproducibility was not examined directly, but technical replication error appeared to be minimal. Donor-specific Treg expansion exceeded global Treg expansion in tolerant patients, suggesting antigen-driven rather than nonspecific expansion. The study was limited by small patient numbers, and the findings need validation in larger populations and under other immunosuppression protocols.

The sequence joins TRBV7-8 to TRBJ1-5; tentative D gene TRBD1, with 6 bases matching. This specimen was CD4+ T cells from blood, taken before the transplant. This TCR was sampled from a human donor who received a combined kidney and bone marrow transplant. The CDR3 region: CASSPGVQPQHF. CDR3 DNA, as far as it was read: TGTGCCAGCAGCCCAGGGGTTCAGCCC.